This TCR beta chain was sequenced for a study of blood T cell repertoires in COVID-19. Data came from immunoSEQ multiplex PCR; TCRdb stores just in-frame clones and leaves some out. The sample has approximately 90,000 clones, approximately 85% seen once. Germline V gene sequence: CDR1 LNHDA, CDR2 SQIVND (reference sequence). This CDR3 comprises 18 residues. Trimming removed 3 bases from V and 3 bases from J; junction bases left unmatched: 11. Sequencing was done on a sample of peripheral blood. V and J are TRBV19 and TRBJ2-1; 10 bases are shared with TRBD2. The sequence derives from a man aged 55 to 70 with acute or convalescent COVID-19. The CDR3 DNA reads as TGTGCCAGTAGTATTGGGACTAGCGACCTCTACGACTACAATGAGCAGTTCTTC. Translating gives CASSIGTSDLYDYNEQFF.